This TCR beta chain was retrieved from a study of T cell responses to AZD1222 COVID-19 vaccine. Study-level results: Repertoire sampling happened only post peak T cell response. Mostly white British, mostly female donors; authors suggested clonal diversity may be underestimated. Only a handful of AZD1222 recipients, several in all, had baseline seropositivity.

The method was immunoSEQ multiplex PCR; TCRdb's version includes in-frame clones alone and lacks a portion of them. Among some 190,000 clones listed, around nine tenths were seen once. This CDR3 region has 15 residues. Germline loops: CDR1 SGHTA, CDR2 FQGNSA. V dropped 5 bases and J dropped 7 bases, with 17 bases sitting between them. A word on this clone: Its antigen remains unidentified.

The chain is built from TRBV7-2 and TRBJ1-4, with D perhaps matching TRBD1 (6 bases). The source was peripheral blood, collected on day 0 of AZD1222 vaccination. This receptor was obtained from an adult in good health. The CDR3 spells CASSITGLSSEKLFF. CDR3 bases: TGTGCCAGCAGCATAACAGGGTTGTCGAGTGAAAAACTGTTTTTT. The variable domain in full, with the rest retrieved from reference TRBV7-2 and TRBJ1-4, is GAGVSQSPSNKVTEKGKDVELRCDPISGHTALYWYRQSLGQGLEFLIYFQGNSAPDKSGLPSDRFSAERTGGSVSTLTIQRTQQEDSAVYLCASSITGLSSEKLFFGSGTQLSVL.